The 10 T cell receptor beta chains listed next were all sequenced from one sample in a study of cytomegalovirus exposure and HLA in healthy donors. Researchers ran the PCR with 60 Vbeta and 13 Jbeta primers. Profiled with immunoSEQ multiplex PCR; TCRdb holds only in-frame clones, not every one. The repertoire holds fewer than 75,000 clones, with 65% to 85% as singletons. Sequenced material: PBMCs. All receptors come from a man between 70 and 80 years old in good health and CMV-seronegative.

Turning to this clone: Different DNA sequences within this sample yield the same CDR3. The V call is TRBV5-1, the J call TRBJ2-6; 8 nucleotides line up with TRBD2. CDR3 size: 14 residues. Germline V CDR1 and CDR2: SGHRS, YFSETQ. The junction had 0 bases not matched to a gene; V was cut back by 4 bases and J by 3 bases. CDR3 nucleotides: TGCGCCAGCAGCCGGGAGGGTGGGGCCAACGTCCTGACTTTC. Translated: CASSREGGANVLTF.

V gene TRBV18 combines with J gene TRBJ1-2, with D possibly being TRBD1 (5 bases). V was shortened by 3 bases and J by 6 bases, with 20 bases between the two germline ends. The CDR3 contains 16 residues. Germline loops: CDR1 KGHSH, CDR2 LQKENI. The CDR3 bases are TGTGCCAGCTCACCTCTTAGTGGTACAGGTTCGGATGGCTACACCTTC. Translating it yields CASSPLSGTGSDGYTF.

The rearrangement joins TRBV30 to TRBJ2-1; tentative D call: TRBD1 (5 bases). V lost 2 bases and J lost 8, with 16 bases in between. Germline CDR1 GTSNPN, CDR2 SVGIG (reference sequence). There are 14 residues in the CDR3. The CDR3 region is CAWSPGPLRDEQFF. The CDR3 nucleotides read TGTGCCTGGAGTCCGGGCCCCCTCAGGGATGAGCAGTTCTTC.

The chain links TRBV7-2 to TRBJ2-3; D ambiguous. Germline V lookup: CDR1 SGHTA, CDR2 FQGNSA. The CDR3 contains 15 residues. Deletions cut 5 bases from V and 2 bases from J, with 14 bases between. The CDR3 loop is CASSIQVSITDTQYF. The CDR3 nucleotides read TGTGCCAGCAGCATCCAAGTTTCTATCACAGATACGCAGTATTTT.

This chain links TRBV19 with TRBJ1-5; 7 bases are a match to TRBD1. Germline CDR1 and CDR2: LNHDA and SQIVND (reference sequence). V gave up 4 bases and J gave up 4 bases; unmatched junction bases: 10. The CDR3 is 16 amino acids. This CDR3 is CASSSHRGIGNQPQHF. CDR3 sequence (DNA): TGTGCCAGTAGTAGTCACAGGGGTATTGGGAATCAGCCCCAGCATTTT.

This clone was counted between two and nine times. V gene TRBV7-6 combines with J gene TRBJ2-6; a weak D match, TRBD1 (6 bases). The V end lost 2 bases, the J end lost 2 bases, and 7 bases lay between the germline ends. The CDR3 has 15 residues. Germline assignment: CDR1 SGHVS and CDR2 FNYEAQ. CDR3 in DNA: TGTGCCAGCAGCTTACAGGGGACTGGGGCCAACGTCCTGACTTTC. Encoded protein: CASSLQGTGANVLTF.

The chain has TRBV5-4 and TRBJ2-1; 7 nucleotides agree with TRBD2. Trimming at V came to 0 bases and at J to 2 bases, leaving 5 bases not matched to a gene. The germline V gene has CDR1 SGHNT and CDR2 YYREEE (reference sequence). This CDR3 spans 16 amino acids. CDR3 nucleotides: TGTGCCAGCAGCTTGGGTGGCGGGAGAGCCTACAATGAGCAGTTCTTC. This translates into CASSLGGGRAYNEQFF.

The CDR3 DNA follows: TGTGCCAGCAGCTTACGGGACAGGGGCGTCACTGGGGCCAACGTCCTGACTTTC. As protein: CASSLRDRGVTGANVLTF. The chain uses TRBV7-6 and TRBJ2-6, with TRBD1 matching over 10 bases. Germline V gene sequence: CDR1 SGHVS, CDR2 FNYEAQ. Unmatched junction bases numbered 6, after V lost 2 bases and J lost 2 bases. The CDR3 runs to 18 residues.

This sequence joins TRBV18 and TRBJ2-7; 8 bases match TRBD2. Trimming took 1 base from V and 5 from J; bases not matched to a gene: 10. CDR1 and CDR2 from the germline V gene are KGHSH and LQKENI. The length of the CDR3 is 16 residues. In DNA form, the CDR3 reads TGTGCCAGCTCACCACAGCTCGGGGGGGGAACCAACGAGCAGTACTTC. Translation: CASSPQLGGGTNEQYF.

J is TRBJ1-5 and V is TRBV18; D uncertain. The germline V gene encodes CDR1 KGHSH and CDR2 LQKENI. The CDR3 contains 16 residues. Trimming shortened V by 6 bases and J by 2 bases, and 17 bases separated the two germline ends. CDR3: CASSPGFGSGNQPQHF. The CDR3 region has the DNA TGTGCCAGCTCGCCCGGGTTTGGCTCGGGCAATCAGCCCCAGCATTTT.